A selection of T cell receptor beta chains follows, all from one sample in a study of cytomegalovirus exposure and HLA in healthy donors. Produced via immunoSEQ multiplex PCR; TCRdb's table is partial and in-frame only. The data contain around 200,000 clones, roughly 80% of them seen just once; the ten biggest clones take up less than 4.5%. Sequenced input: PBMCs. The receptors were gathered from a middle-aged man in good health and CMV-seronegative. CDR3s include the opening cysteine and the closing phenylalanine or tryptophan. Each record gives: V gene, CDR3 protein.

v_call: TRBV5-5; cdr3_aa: CASSWWGSSYEQYF
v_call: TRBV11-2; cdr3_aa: CASSLGTSSYEQYF
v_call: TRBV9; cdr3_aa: CASSAGGSIYEQYF
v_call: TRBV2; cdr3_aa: CASSEARSSGANVLTF
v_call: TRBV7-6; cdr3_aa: CASSLGQGANTIYF
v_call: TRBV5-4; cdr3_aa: CASSLTGNTEAFF
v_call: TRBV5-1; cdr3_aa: CASSLTDSGNTIYF
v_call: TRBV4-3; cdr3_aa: CASSQLGGYGYTF
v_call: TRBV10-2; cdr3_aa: CASSIQGVGQETQYF
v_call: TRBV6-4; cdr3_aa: CASSVAGSSYNEQFF